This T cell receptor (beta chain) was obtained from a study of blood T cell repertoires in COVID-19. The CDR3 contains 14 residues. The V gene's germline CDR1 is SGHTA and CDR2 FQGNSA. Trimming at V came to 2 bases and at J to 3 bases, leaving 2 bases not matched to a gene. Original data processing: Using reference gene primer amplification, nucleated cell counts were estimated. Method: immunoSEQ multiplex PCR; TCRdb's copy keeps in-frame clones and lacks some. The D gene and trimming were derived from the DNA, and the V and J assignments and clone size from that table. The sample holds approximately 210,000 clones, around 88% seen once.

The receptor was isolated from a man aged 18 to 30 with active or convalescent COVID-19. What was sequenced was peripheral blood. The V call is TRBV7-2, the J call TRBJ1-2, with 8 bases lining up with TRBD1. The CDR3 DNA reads TGTGCCAGCAGCTTAACAGGGGGGGACTATGGCTACACCTTC. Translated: CASSLTGGDYGYTF.